A selection of T cell receptor beta chains follows, all from one sample in a study of blood T cell repertoires in COVID-19. Libraries were prepared by immunoSEQ multiplex PCR; TCRdb keeps only in-frame clonotypes and omits some of them. Seen here are 350,000 to 500,000 clones, approximately 91% observed once, and the top ten hold about 1.4%. The sequenced material came from PBMCs or T cells enriched from blood (not recorded which). The receptors come from a woman aged 18 to 35 who had been exposed to COVID-19. Both conserved end residues are part of each CDR3. The order of the fields is J gene, V gene, clone size, D gene, CDR3 DNA, CDR3 protein. D genes are given only for firm matches. Not every row has a clone size; where given, it reads once, few, many or a size class.

TRBJ1-1 TRBV13 NA NA TGTGCCAGCAGCCCCCCAGGATCGACTGAAGCTTTCTTT CASSPPGSTEAFF
TRBJ1-3 TRBV7-6 NA NA TGTGCCAGCAGAATAGCGGGAATTGGAAACACCATATATTTT CASRIAGIGNTIYF
TRBJ2-1 TRBV7-4 NA TRBD2 TGTGCCAGCAGCTTAGCGAGGAAGTCTAGCGGGTGGAATGAGCAGTTCTTC CASSLARKSSGWNEQFF
TRBJ2-2 TRBV7-2 NA TRBD2 TGTGCCAGCAGCGTCAGCGGGGGGATCGGCACCGGGGAGCTGTTTTTT CASSVSGGIGTGELFF
TRBJ2-7 TRBV2 NA TRBD2 TGTGCCAGCGAAAATCGAGGCGGGAGGGCCGGGGAGCAGTACTTC CASENRGGRAGEQYF
TRBJ1-1 TRBV7-2 NA TRBD1 TGTGCCAGCAGCTTAGACGGACAGGGCCGAGCTTTCTTT CASSLDGQGRAFF
TRBJ1-2 TRBV10-3 NA NA TGTGCCATCGGAGAGGGCTATGGCTACACCTTC CAIGEGYGYTF
TRBJ2-1 TRBV5-1 few TRBD2 TGCGCCAGCAGCGCCGGGACTAGCGCCTACAATGAGCAGTTCTTC CASSAGTSAYNEQFF
TRBJ2-1 TRBV7-3 NA NA TGTGCCAGCAGCCCCGTGGGGAGCTCCTACAATGAGCAGTTCTTC CASSPVGSSYNEQFF
TRBJ1-2 TRBV5-1 NA NA TGCGCCAGCAGCTTGGAGGCGGAGGGCTACACCTTC CASSLEAEGYTF
TRBJ1-2 TRBV6-2/TRBV6-3 once TRBD1 TGTGCCAGCAGTCTACGTGGAGGGGGCAGCTATGGCTACACCTTC CASSLRGGGSYGYTF
TRBJ1-1 TRBV7-9 NA TRBD1 TGTGCCAGCAGCTCAGACAGGGACTTTGAAGCTTTCTTT CASSSDRDFEAFF
TRBJ2-2 TRBV9 NA TRBD2 TGTGCCAGCAGCGCTCGCACCCTAGCGGGACGGTACGGGGAGCTGTTTTTT CASSARTLAGRYGELFF
TRBJ2-1 TRBV24-1 NA TRBD1 TGTGCCACCAGTGCCAGTCCGGGACAGGATTTCTACAATGAGCAGTTCTTC CATSASPGQDFYNEQFF
TRBJ1-2 TRBV5-1 NA NA TGCGCCAGCAGCTCCGACAGGAGCTCCTATGGCTACACCTTC CASSSDRSSYGYTF
TRBJ2-5 TRBV6-5 once TRBD2 TGTGCCAGCACCCCCCTAGCGGGGGGAGAGACCCAGTACTTC CASTPLAGGETQYF
TRBJ2-1 TRBV4-1 NA TRBD2 TGCGCCAGCAGCCAAGATCTTTTAAGCGGGAGTTACAATGAGCAGTTCTTC CASSQDLLSGSYNEQFF
TRBJ2-1 TRBV11-1 NA TRBD2 TGTGCCAGCAGCTCCGGGACTACGTCCTACAATGAGCAGTTCTTC CASSSGTTSYNEQFF
TRBJ1-2 TRBV6-2/TRBV6-3 NA NA TGTGCCAGCAGTTGGGCCTTGTGGGGAGATGGCTACACCTTC CASSWALWGDGYTF
TRBJ2-2 TRBV5-1 once TRBD1 TGCGCCAGCAGCTGGGCCGGGACAGTGAGGAACACCGGGGAGCTGTTTTTT CASSWAGTVRNTGELFF
TRBJ2-1 TRBV30 NA NA TGTGCCTGGAGTCGTATAGTCAATGAGCAGTTCTTC CAWSRIVNEQFF
TRBJ2-1 TRBV9 NA TRBD1 TGTGCCAGCAGCTTATCCGGGACAGGCTACAATGAGCAGTTCTTC CASSLSGTGYNEQFF
TRBJ2-3 TRBV7-2 NA NA TGTGCCAGCAGCTCTTTATCGGATACGCAGTATTTT CASSSLSDTQYF
TRBJ2-1 TRBV3-1/TRBV3-2 once NA TGTGCCAGCAGCCCCAAGACCCAGGGTAGGGATGAGCAGTTCTTC CASSPKTQGRDEQFF
TRBJ1-1 TRBV29-1 NA NA TGCAGCGTCGCAGGGGTTAACACTGAAGCTTTCTTT CSVAGVNTEAFF
TRBJ2-3 TRBV6-5 NA TRBD2 TGTGCCAGCAGTTACGAGCGGGGGGGCCTGCAGTATTTT CASSYERGGLQYF
TRBJ2-1 TRBV6-4 NA TRBD2 TGTGCCAGCAGTGAAGGGACTAGCGGGACCAGCCGGCAGTTCTTC CASSEGTSGTSRQFF
TRBJ2-7 TRBV4-2 NA TRBD2 TGTGCCAGCAGCGAAGACGGCGGGGGGCCCTACGAGCAGTACTTC CASSEDGGGPYEQYF
TRBJ2-7 TRBV11-2 NA TRBD1 TGTGCCAGCAGCCCCGGGACAGGGCCCTACGAGCAGTACTTC CASSPGTGPYEQYF
TRBJ2-1 TRBV4-1 NA NA TGCGCCAGCAGCCAAGGACTTGGTTCCTACAATGAGCAGTTCTTC CASSQGLGSYNEQFF
TRBJ2-7 TRBV9 once NA TGTGCCAGCAGCCCTCGACCCAGCGCCGACGAGCAGTACTTC CASSPRPSADEQYF
TRBJ2-1 TRBV29-1 large NA TGCAGCATATCGGGTGGCAGTGTGTACAATGAGCAGTTCTTC CSISGGSVYNEQFF
TRBJ2-7 TRBV5-1 NA TRBD2 TGCGCCAGCAGCAGACTAGCGGAGGGGAACGAGCAGTACTTC CASSRLAEGNEQYF
TRBJ1-1 TRBV19 NA NA TGTGCCAGTAGTACAAAAACAGGGACTGAAGCTTTCTTT CASSTKTGTEAFF
TRBJ1-2 TRBV11-1 NA TRBD1 TGTGCCAGCAGCTTATCCCAGGGGGCTGGTGGCTACACCTTC CASSLSQGAGGYTF
TRBJ2-6 TRBV2 NA NA TGTGCCAGCGCGAAGCAGGGGACCGGGGCCAACGTCCTGACTTTC CASAKQGTGANVLTF
TRBJ2-7 TRBV5-1 few TRBD2 TGCGCCAGCAGCATCGGACTAGCGGAGATCTCCTACGAGCAGTACTTC CASSIGLAEISYEQYF
TRBJ1-2 TRBV27 once TRBD1 TGTGCCAGCAGTGTCACCGGGACAGGGGGTATATATGGCTACACCTTC CASSVTGTGGIYGYTF
TRBJ2-1 TRBV6-1 NA NA TGTGCCAGCAGTGAAAAACCAGGGTACAATGAGCAGTTCTTC CASSEKPGYNEQFF
TRBJ1-3 TRBV28 NA NA TGTGCCAGCAGTCCGACCCACGTCTGGGCCTCTGGAAACACCATATATTTT CASSPTHVWASGNTIYF
TRBJ1-2 TRBV10-3 NA TRBD1 TGTGCCATCAGTGAGGGACAGGGAGGCGAAAACTATGGCTACACCTTC CAISEGQGGENYGYTF